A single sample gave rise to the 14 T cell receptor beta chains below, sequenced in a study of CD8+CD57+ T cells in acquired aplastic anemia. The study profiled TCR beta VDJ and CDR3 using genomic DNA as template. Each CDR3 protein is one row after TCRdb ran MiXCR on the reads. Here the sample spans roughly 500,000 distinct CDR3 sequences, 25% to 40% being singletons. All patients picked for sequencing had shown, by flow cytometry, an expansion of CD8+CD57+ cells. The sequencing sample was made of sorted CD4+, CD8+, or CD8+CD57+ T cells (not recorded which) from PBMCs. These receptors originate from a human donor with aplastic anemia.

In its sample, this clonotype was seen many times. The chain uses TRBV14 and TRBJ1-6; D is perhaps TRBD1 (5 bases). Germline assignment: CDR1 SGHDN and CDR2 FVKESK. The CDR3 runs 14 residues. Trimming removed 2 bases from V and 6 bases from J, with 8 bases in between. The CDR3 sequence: CASSQRQGNSPLHF. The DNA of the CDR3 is TGTGCCAGCAGCCAAAGGCAGGGTAATTCACCCCTCCACTTT.

The CDR3 reads CASSMGGPPEQYF. DNA for the CDR3: TGTGCCAGTAGTATGGGAGGGCCACCTGAGCAGTACTTC. V usage is TRBV19 and J usage is TRBJ2-7, with TRBD2 identical over 7 bases. V shed 3 bases, J shed 7 bases, and the junction held 6 bases outside the gene matches. The CDR3 sequence is 13 residues long. Per the germline V gene, CDR1 is LNHDA and CDR2 is SQIVND (reference sequence).

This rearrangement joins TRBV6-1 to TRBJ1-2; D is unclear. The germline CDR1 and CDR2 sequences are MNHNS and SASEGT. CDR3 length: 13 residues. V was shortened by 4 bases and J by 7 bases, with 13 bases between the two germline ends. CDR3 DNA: TGTGCCAGCAGTGCAAAGATTACCGGTGGCTACACCTTC. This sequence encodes CASSAKITGGYTF.

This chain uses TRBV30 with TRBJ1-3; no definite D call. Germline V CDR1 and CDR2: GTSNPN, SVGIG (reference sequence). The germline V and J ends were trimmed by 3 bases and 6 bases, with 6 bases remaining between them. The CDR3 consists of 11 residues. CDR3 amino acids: CAWRGQNTIYF. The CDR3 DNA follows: TGTGCCTGGAGGGGCCAAAACACCATATATTTT.

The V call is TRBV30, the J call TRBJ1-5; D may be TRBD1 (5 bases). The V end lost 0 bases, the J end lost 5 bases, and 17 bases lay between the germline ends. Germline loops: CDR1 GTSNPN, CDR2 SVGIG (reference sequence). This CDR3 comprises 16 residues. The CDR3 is CAWSVGTRVEDQPQHF. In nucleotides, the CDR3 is TGTGCCTGGAGTGTAGGGACCAGGGTGGAAGATCAGCCCCAGCATTTT.

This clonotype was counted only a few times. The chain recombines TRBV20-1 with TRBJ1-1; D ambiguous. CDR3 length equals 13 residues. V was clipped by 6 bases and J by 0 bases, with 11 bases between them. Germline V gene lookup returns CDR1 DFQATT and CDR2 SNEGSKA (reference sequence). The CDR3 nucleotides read TGCAGTGCCGACTATACGATGAACACTGAAGCTTTCTTT. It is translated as CSADYTMNTEAFF.

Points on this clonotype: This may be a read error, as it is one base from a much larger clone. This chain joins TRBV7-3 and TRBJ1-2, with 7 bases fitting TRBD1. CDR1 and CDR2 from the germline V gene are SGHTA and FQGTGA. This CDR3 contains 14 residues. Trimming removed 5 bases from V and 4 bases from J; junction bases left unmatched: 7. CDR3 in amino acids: CASSPRTGSYGYTF. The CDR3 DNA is TGTGCCAGCAGCCCACGGACAGGAAGCTATGGCTACACCTTC.

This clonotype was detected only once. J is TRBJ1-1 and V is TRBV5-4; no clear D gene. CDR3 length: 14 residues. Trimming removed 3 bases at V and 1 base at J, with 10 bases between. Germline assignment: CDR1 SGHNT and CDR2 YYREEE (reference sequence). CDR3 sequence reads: CASSSGRENTEAFF. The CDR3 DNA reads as TGTGCCAGCAGCTCCGGACGGGAGAACACTGAAGCTTTCTTT.

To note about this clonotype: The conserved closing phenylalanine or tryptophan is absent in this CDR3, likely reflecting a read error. The CDR3 is CASRILQGNQPQHS. CDR3 DNA sequence: TGTGCCAGCAGGATCCTCCAGGGCAATCAGCCCCAGCATTCT. This chain joins TRBV12-3 or TRBV12-4 and TRBJ1-5; D remains unclear. Trimming took 6 bases from V and 2 from J, leaving 11 bases between them. The CDR3 is 14 amino acids.

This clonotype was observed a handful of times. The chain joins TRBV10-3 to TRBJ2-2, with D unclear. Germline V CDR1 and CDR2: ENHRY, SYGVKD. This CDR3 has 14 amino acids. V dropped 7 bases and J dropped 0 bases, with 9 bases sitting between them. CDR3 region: CAITGVANTGELFF. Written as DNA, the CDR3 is TGTGCCATCACCGGCGTCGCGAACACCGGGGAGCTGTTTTTT.

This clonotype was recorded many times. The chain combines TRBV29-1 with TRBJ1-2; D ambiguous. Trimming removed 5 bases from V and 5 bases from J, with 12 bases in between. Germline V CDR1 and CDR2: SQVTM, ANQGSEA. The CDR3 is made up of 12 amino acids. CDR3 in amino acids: CSVRTVGYGYTF. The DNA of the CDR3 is TGCAGCGTTCGTACTGTGGGTTATGGCTACACCTTC.

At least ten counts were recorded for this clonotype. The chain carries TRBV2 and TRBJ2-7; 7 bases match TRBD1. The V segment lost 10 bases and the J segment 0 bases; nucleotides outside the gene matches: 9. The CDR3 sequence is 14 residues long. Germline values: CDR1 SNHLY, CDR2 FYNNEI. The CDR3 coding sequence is TGTGCCACCAGGGGGACAGAGCCCTCCTACGAGCAGTACTTC. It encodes CATRGTEPSYEQYF.

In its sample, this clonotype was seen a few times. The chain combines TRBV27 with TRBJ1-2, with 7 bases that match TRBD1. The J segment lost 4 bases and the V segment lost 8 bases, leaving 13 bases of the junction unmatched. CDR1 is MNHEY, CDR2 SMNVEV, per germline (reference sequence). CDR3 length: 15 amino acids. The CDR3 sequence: CASRYTGEKAYGYTF. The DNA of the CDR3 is TGTGCCAGCCGCTATACAGGGGAGAAGGCCTATGGCTACACCTTC.

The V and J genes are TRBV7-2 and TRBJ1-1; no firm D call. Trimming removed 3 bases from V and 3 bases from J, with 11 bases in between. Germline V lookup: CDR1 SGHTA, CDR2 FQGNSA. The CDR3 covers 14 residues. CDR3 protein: CASSFPLVDTEAFF. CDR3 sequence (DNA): TGTGCCAGCAGCTTTCCTCTTGTGGACACTGAAGCTTTCTTT. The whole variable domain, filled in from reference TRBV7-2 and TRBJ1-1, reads GAGVSQSPSNKVTEKGKDVELRCDPISGHTALYWYRQSLGQGLEFLIYFQGNSAPDKSGLPSDRFSAERTGGSVSTLTIQRTQQEDSAVYLCASSFPLVDTEAFFGQGTRLTVV.